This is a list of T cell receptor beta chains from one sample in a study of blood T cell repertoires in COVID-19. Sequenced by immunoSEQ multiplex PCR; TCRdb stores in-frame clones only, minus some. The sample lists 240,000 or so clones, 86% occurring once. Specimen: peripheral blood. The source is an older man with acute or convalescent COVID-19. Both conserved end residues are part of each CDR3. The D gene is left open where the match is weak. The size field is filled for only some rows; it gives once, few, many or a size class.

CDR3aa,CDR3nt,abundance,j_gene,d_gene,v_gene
CASSAGSNVDTQYF,TGTGCCAGCAGCGCAGGGTCTAATGTGGATACGCAGTATTTT,.,TRBJ2-3,.,TRBV2
CASSSQGGPPAGYTF,TGTGCCAGCAGCTCGCAGGGGGGACCCCCGGCTGGCTACACCTTC,.,TRBJ1-2,TRBD1,TRBV5-4
CSVGGGLLKNTEAFF,TGCAGCGTTGGTGGAGGGCTTCTAAAAAACACTGAAGCTTTCTTT,.,TRBJ1-1,.,TRBV29-1
CASSFQGVGTEAFF,TGTGCCAGCAGCTTCCAGGGGGTCGGCACTGAAGCTTTCTTT,.,TRBJ1-1,TRBD1,TRBV11-2
CASSQWTGTNYGYTF,TGTGCCAGCAGCCAATGGACAGGGACTAACTATGGCTACACCTTC,.,TRBJ1-2,TRBD1,TRBV3-1/TRBV3-2
CASSQGPAYNEQFF,TGTGCCAGCTCGCAGGGTCCAGCCTACAATGAGCAGTTCTTC,.,TRBJ2-1,.,TRBV18
CASSQERSKIEKNTEAFF,TGTGCCAGCAGCCAAGAGAGATCCAAGATCGAGAAGAACACTGAAGCTTTCTTT,.,TRBJ1-1,.,TRBV3-1/TRBV3-2
CASSPPVSRAYEQYF,TGTGCCAGCAGTCCCCCTGTGAGTCGGGCCTACGAGCAGTACTTC,.,TRBJ2-7,.,TRBV6-6
CASSSDSSTNEQYF,TGTGCCAGCAGCTCCGACAGCAGCACCAACGAGCAGTACTTC,.,TRBJ2-7,.,TRBV7-2
CASSEDRDYGYTF,TGTGCCAGCAGCGAGGACAGGGACTATGGCTACACCTTC,.,TRBJ1-2,TRBD1,TRBV7-2
CASSPWRAGSYNEQFF,TGTGCCAGCAGTCCTTGGAGGGCCGGGTCCTACAATGAGCAGTTCTTC,.,TRBJ2-1,.,TRBV28
CASSSPLNQGGETQYF,TGTGCCAGCAGCTCGCCGCTAAACCAGGGGGGAGAGACCCAGTACTTC,.,TRBJ2-5,.,TRBV5-8
CASSVNRGPYEQYF,TGCGCCAGCAGCGTAAACAGGGGCCCCTACGAGCAGTACTTC,.,TRBJ2-7,TRBD1,TRBV5-1
CATTLGQGADYGYTF,TGTGCCACAACACTGGGACAGGGGGCTGACTATGGCTACACCTTC,few,TRBJ1-2,TRBD1,TRBV10-3
CASSLKGELEAFF,TGTGCCAGCAGTTTAAAGGGGGAACTCGAAGCTTTCTTT,.,TRBJ1-1,.,TRBV12-3/TRBV12-4
CASSTTPMVRGIYTF,TGCGCCAGCAGTACTACACCCATGGTCCGGGGGATTTACACCTTC,.,TRBJ1-2,.,TRBV4-1
CASRREPQETQYF,TGTGCCAGCCGAAGGGAGCCTCAAGAGACCCAGTACTTC,.,TRBJ2-5,.,TRBV2
CASTLFRACGDQPQHF,TGCGCCAGCACCCTCTTTCGGGCGTGCGGGGATCAGCCCCAGCATTTT,.,TRBJ1-5,.,TRBV23-1
CASSLDSSYNEQFF,TGCGCCAGCAGCTTGGATTCGTCCTACAATGAGCAGTTCTTC,.,TRBJ2-1,.,TRBV5-1
CASSLRASGRYGDTQYF,TGTGCCAGCAGCTTAAGGGCTAGCGGGAGATATGGAGATACGCAGTATTTT,.,TRBJ2-3,TRBD2,TRBV7-3
CASSEGGSYEQYF,TGTGCCAGCAGTGAAGGAGGCTCCTACGAGCAGTACTTC,.,TRBJ2-7,.,TRBV2
CASSLTGSTEAFF,TGTGCCAGCAGTCTGACAGGCTCCACTGAAGCTTTCTTT,.,TRBJ1-1,.,TRBV5-8
CASSLEGTRGSYNEQFF,TGTGCCAGCAGCTTGGAAGGAACAAGGGGCTCCTACAATGAGCAGTTCTTC,.,TRBJ2-1,.,TRBV5-4
CASSGRGQGQETQYF,TGCGCCAGCAGCGGGAGGGGACAGGGTCAAGAGACCCAGTACTTC,once,TRBJ2-5,TRBD1,TRBV5-1
CASSQTGRNSPLHF,TGTGCCAGCAGCCAGACAGGGCGGAATTCACCCCTCCACTTT,.,TRBJ1-6,TRBD1,TRBV6-5
CASSFVGGTTEAFF,TGTGCCAGCAGTTTTGTGGGCGGGACCACTGAAGCTTTCTTT,.,TRBJ1-1,.,TRBV28
CASSLGAQGLNQPQHF,TGTGCCAGCTCACTTGGGGCGCAGGGATTGAACCAGCCCCAGCATTTT,.,TRBJ1-5,.,TRBV18
CASSWGQGDGYTF,TGTGCCAGTAGTTGGGGACAGGGTGATGGCTACACCTTC,.,TRBJ1-2,TRBD1,TRBV19
CASSQEGQANTGELFF,TGTGCCAGCAGCCAAGAGGGACAGGCTAACACCGGGGAGCTGTTTTTT,.,TRBJ2-2,TRBD1,TRBV4-2
CASSLAQRPRGEKLFF,TGTGCCAGCAGCTTAGCGCAGAGACCGCGAGGAGAAAAACTGTTTTTT,.,TRBJ1-4,.,TRBV7-9
CASSERDTEAFF,TGTGCCAGCAGTGAGCGGGACACTGAAGCTTTCTTT,.,TRBJ1-1,.,TRBV28
CASSSTSGRAYEQFF,TGTGCCAGCAGTTCGACTAGCGGGAGGGCCTATGAGCAGTTCTTC,.,TRBJ2-1,TRBD2,TRBV28
CASSGNRKNTEAFF,TGTGCCAGCAGTGGGAACAGGAAAAACACTGAAGCTTTCTTT,few,TRBJ1-1,.,TRBV2
CASSSTEMNTEAFF,TGCGCCAGCAGCTCCACTGAGATGAACACTGAAGCTTTCTTT,.,TRBJ1-1,.,TRBV5-1
CASSGWEKNYGYTF,TGTGCCAGCAGTGGGTGGGAGAAGAACTATGGCTACACCTTC,.,TRBJ1-2,.,TRBV2
CASSQGQGVDSPLHF,TGTGCCAGCAGCCAAGGTCAGGGTGTGGATTCACCCCTCCACTTT,.,TRBJ1-6,.,TRBV4-2
CASSPRTGVDTQYF,TGTGCCAGCAGCCCAAGGACAGGGGTAGATACGCAGTATTTT,.,TRBJ2-3,TRBD1,TRBV7-9
CASTLRGRETQYF,TGCGCCAGCACCCTAAGAGGGCGAGAGACCCAGTACTTC,once,TRBJ2-5,.,TRBV10-2
CASSQEGAAGNQPQHF,TGCGCCAGCAGCCAAGAAGGGGCGGCTGGAAATCAGCCCCAGCATTTT,.,TRBJ1-5,.,TRBV4-1
CASILGGREHEQYF,TGTGCCAGCATATTAGGCGGGAGGGAACACGAGCAGTACTTC,.,TRBJ2-7,TRBD2,TRBV28
CASSVAFSDLDNEQFF,TGTGCCAGCAGCGTAGCTTTTAGCGACTTGGACAATGAGCAGTTCTTC,.,TRBJ2-1,.,TRBV9
CSARDFDRAFF,TGCAGTGCTAGAGATTTTGACAGGGCGTTCTTC,.,TRBJ2-1,TRBD1,TRBV20-1
CAISSGTGIYGYTF,TGTGCCATCAGTTCCGGGACAGGCATATATGGCTACACCTTC,.,TRBJ1-2,TRBD1,TRBV10-3
CASSSPGQMTQYF,TGTGCCAGCAGCAGTCCGGGACAGATGACCCAGTACTTC,.,TRBJ2-5,TRBD1,TRBV3-1/TRBV3-2
CASSLAGYYGYTF,TGTGCCAGCAGCCTCGCAGGGTATTATGGCTACACCTTC,.,TRBJ1-2,.,TRBV6-2/TRBV6-3
CASSLGDTGGTEAFF,TGTGCCAGCAGCTTAGGCGACACAGGGGGCACTGAAGCTTTCTTT,.,TRBJ1-1,TRBD1,TRBV11-2
CASSQRTGLYNEQFF,TGTGCCAGCAGCCAAAGGACGGGACTCTATAATGAGCAGTTCTTC,.,TRBJ2-1,.,TRBV3-1/TRBV3-2
CASAPRTGMEETQYF,TGTGCCAGCGCTCCCCGGACAGGGATGGAAGAGACCCAGTACTTC,.,TRBJ2-5,TRBD1,TRBV2
CASSIAVNTEAFF,TGTGCCAGTAGTATTGCGGTGAACACTGAAGCTTTCTTT,.,TRBJ1-1,.,TRBV19
CASSNRREQYF,TGTGCCAGTAGTAACAGACGCGAGCAGTACTTC,.,TRBJ2-7,.,TRBV19
CASSFDGTGDPWSNQPQHF,TGTGCCAGCAGTTTTGACGGGACAGGGGACCCGTGGAGCAATCAGCCCCAGCATTTT,few,TRBJ1-5,TRBD1,TRBV28
CASSPSNTEAFF,TGTGCCAGCTCACCGAGTAACACTGAAGCTTTCTTT,.,TRBJ1-1,.,TRBV18
CASTRDRNSPLHF,TGTGCCAGCACACGGGACAGGAATTCACCCCTCCACTTT,.,TRBJ1-6,TRBD1,TRBV6-4